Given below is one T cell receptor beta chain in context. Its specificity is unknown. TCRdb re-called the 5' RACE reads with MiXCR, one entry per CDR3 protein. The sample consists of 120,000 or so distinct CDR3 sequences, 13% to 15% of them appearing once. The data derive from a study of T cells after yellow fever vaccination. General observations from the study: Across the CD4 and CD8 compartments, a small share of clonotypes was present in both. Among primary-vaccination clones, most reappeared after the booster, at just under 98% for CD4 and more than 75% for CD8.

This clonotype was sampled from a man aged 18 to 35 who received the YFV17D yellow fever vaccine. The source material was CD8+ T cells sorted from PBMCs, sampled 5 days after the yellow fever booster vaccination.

The CDR3 bases are TGCGCCAGCAGCCCCCTCAGAGAGCAAGAGACCCAGTACTTC. It specifies CASSPLREQETQYF. The rearrangement links TRBV5-1 to TRBJ2-5; no firm D call. The CDR3 is 14 residues long. The V and J ends lost 4 bases and 2 bases respectively, with 12 bases between them. In germline, CDR1 is SGHRS, CDR2 YFSETQ. Full variable domain (remainder filled in from reference TRBV5-1 and TRBJ2-5): KAGVTQTPRYLIKTRGQQVTLSCSPISGHRSVSWYQQTPGQGLQFLFEYFSETQRNKGNFPGRFSGRQFSNSRSEMNVSTLELGDSALYLCASSPLREQETQYFGPGTRLLVL.